The 30 T cell receptor beta chains below come from one sample, sequenced in a study of blood T cell repertoires in COVID-19. Assay used: immunoSEQ multiplex PCR; TCRdb lists only in-frame clones, some missing. Counted here are around 300,000 clones, nearly 90% occurring once; the ten biggest clones make up approximately 4%. The sample consisted of PBMCs or T cells enriched from blood (not recorded which). The receptors shown here come from a woman aged 18-35 years with acute COVID-19.

The rearrangement links TRBV5-5 to TRBJ2-5; 13 nucleotides match TRBD2. The J segment lost 0 bases and the V segment lost 4 bases, leaving 3 bases of the junction unmatched. The CDR3 contains 16 residues. The germline gives CDR1 SGHKS, CDR2 YYEKEE (reference sequence). The CDR3 region has the DNA TGTGCCAGCAGCGTCACTAGCGGGAGGGACCAAGAGACCCAGTACTTC. Protein: CASSVTSGRDQETQYF.

V is TRBV5-8 and J is TRBJ2-7; 8 nucleotides align to TRBD2. Germline values: CDR1 SGHTS, CDR2 YDEGEE. V shed 5 bases and J 0 bases; nucleotides not matched to a gene: 7. This CDR3 spans 15 amino acids. In DNA form, the CDR3 reads TGTGCCAGCAGGAAACTAGCGGTTAGCTCCTACGAGCAGTACTTC. Protein sequence: CASRKLAVSSYEQYF.

The rearrangement links TRBV6-4 to TRBJ2-2, with TRBD1 matching 8 bases. Germline CDR1 MRHNA, CDR2 SNTAGT. The CDR3 is 14 residues long. V trimming: 6 bases; J trimming: 8 bases; junction bases outside the gene matches: 8. The CDR3 DNA sequence: TGTGCCAGCAGCCCGGACAGGGCCGCTGGGGAGCTGTTTTTT. This sequence encodes CASSPDRAAGELFF.

The chain links TRBV4-1 to TRBJ2-5, with D unclear. The CDR3 has 14 amino acids. Germline V lookup: CDR1 MGHRA, CDR2 YSYEKL. V gave up 3 bases and J gave up 7 bases, with 15 bases separating them. In nucleotides, the CDR3 is TGCGCCAGCAGCCAGCCGGATGGGCTCGGGACCCAGTACTTC. Amino acids: CASSQPDGLGTQYF.

The chain joins TRBV19 to TRBJ1-5; D may be TRBD1 (5 bases). The CDR3 spans 13 residues. Germline lookup yields CDR1 LNHDA and CDR2 SQIVND (reference sequence). Trimming left V 5 bases short and J 6 bases short, with 11 bases between. The CDR3 loop is CASSPRQGQPQHF. The CDR3 DNA reads as TGTGCCAGTAGTCCCCGGCAGGGTCAGCCCCAGCATTTT.

This clone was seen only a few times. This chain joins TRBV28 and TRBJ1-4; 7 bases are shared with TRBD1. The CDR3 is 14 residues long. V shed 5 bases, J shed 8 bases, and the junction held 8 bases outside the gene matches. Germline-derived CDR1 and CDR2 are MDHEN and SYDVKM. This chain's CDR3 is CASSPHDREEKLFF. CDR3 nucleotide sequence: TGTGCCAGCAGTCCACACGACAGGGAAGAAAAACTGTTTTTT.

The chain is built from TRBV3-1 (or the pseudogene TRBV3-2) and TRBJ2-1, with 8 bases fitting TRBD2. V dropped 0 bases and J dropped 8; count of bases not matched to a gene: 6. The CDR3 loop spans 15 amino acids. In germline, CDR1 is LGHDT, CDR2 YNNKEL (reference sequence). The CDR3 spells CASSQEPAGAYEQFF. For the CDR3, the DNA is TGTGCCAGCAGCCAAGAACCAGCGGGAGCCTATGAGCAGTTCTTC.

The rearrangement links TRBV19 to TRBJ2-7, with D perhaps TRBD1 (5 bases). The CDR3 is 13 residues long. Germline CDR1 and CDR2: LNHDA and SQIVND (reference sequence). Trimming took off 4 bases at V and 4 bases at J, with 11 bases between the two ends. The CDR3 DNA follows: TGTGCCAGTAGTAAGCAGGGCTCGTACGAGCAGTACTTC. As protein: CASSKQGSYEQYF.

The chain combines TRBV18 with TRBJ2-5; no firm D call. Germline V CDR1 and CDR2: KGHSH, LQKENI. Trimming cost V 3 bases and J 5 bases, with 19 bases left between them. This CDR3 is 16 amino acids long. This CDR3 is CASSPPISRVVETQYF. The CDR3 nucleotides are TGTGCCAGCTCACCCCCTATTAGCCGCGTTGTGGAGACCCAGTACTTC.

The J gene is TRBJ2-1, the V gene TRBV28, with D maybe TRBD1 (7 bases). Trimming removed 3 bases at V and 10 bases at J, with 13 bases between. This CDR3 spans 13 amino acids. The germline V gene has CDR1 MDHEN and CDR2 SYDVKM. The CDR3, as DNA: TGTGCCAGCAGTTTGTACGGGGGACAGGAGCAGTTCTTC. Translated, it gives CASSLYGGQEQFF.

The chain carries TRBV14 and TRBJ1-1, with D tentatively TRBD1 (5 bases). Germline V gene sequence: CDR1 SGHDN, CDR2 FVKESK. This CDR3 is built from 16 residues. V lost 0 bases and J lost 4, with 15 bases in between. For the CDR3, the DNA is TGTGCCAGCAGCCAAGATCCCCGGGGGTGGAGCACTGAAGCTTTCTTT. Translation gives CASSQDPRGWSTEAFF. The full variable domain, rest sourced from reference TRBV14 and TRBJ1-1, is EAGVTQFPSHSVIEKGQTVTLRCDPISGHDNLYWYRRVMGKEIKFLLHFVKESKQDESGMPNNRFLAERTGGTYSTLKVQPAELEDSGVYFCASSQDPRGWSTEAFFGQGTRLTVV.

Points on this clone: The sample has other DNA sequences that encode this CDR3 too. The V call is TRBV5-6, the J call TRBJ1-2; no firm D call. The CDR3 is 14 amino acids. V was clipped by 0 bases and J by 2 bases, with 8 bases between them. Germline-derived CDR1 and CDR2 are SGHDT and YYEEEE. The CDR3 spells CASSLGGGNYGYTF. In DNA, the CDR3 is TGTGCCAGCAGCTTGGGAGGCGGGAACTATGGCTACACCTTC.

This chain links TRBV5-6 with TRBJ1-6, with 7 bases fitting TRBD1. The V segment lost 2 bases and the J segment 4 bases; nucleotides outside the gene matches: 3. Germline CDR1 is SGHDT and CDR2 is YYEEEE. The CDR3 covers 15 residues. The CDR3 nucleotides read TGTGCCAGCAGCTTAGGGGGACAGTATAATTCACCCCTCCACTTT. Translating gives CASSLGGQYNSPLHF.

The rearrangement joins TRBV19 to TRBJ2-1, with 7 bases fitting TRBD1. The trim removed 5 bases at V and 9 bases at J, leaving 10 bases unmatched. CDR3 length: 14 amino acids. CDR1 is LNHDA, CDR2 SQIVND, per germline (reference sequence). The CDR3 sequence: CASSWTGMTGEQFF. CDR3 in DNA: TGTGCCAGTAGTTGGACAGGAATGACTGGTGAGCAGTTCTTC.

CDR3 in amino acids: CASTITSSYEQYF. In DNA form, the CDR3 reads TGTGCCAGCACAATTACGAGCTCCTACGAGCAGTACTTC. The rearrangement uses TRBV6-4 and TRBJ2-7; D not certain. The CDR3 totals 13 residues. Germline V gives CDR1 MRHNA, CDR2 SNTAGT. Between the trimmed V and J ends, which lost 7 bases and 0 bases, there was a span of 10 bases.

This chain connects TRBV28 to TRBJ1-5; perhaps TRBD1 as D (5 bases). Trimming pared 5 bases from V and 2 bases from J, leaving 16 bases between. The CDR3 is 16 amino acids. Germline loops: CDR1 MDHEN, CDR2 SYDVKM. CDR3 sequence (DNA): TGTGCCAGCAGTGCCACCTGGGGCGGGGGCAATCAGCCCCAGCATTTT. Protein product: CASSATWGGGNQPQHF. Full variable domain (missing parts from reference TRBV28 and TRBJ1-5): DVKVTQSSRYLVKRTGEKVFLECVQDMDHENMFWYRQDPGLGLRLIYFSYDVKMKEKGDIPEGYSVSREKKERFSLILESASTNQTSMYLCASSATWGGGNQPQHFGDGTRLSIL.

The sample holds one count of this clone. The CDR3 sequence: CASSVASSVWDNEQFF. The CDR3 region has the DNA TGCGCCAGCAGCGTAGCTAGTAGCGTTTGGGACAATGAGCAGTTCTTC. The chain links TRBV5-1 to TRBJ2-1, with D possibly TRBD2 on 5 matching bases. Per the germline V gene, CDR1 is SGHRS and CDR2 is YFSETQ. V lost 4 bases and J 5 bases, leaving 19 bases between the germline ends. CDR3 length: 16 residues.

The chain couples TRBV19 to TRBJ1-2, with a weak D call TRBD1 (5 bases). This CDR3 has 16 residues. Trimming shortened V by 2 bases and J by 0 bases, and 13 bases separated the two germline ends. The germline V gene has CDR1 LNHDA and CDR2 SQIVND (reference sequence). The CDR3 DNA reads TGTGCCAGTAGTATAAACGGGCAGGGTCCTAACTATGGCTACACCTTC. This encodes CASSINGQGPNYGYTF. The whole variable domain, remainder taken from reference TRBV19 and TRBJ1-2, is DGGITQSPKYLFRKEGQNVTLSCEQNLNHDAMYWYRQDPGQGLRLIYYSQIVNDFQKGDIAEGYSVSREKKESFPLTVTSAQKNPTAFYLCASSINGQGPNYGYTFGSGTRLTVV.

A word on this clone: An end of the junction does not agree with germline; a read error may underlie this. The rearrangement links TRBV2 to TRBJ1-3, with 9 bases aligning to TRBD1. Germline values: CDR1 SNHLY, CDR2 FYNNEI. This CDR3 contains 14 residues. CDR3 DNA: TGTGCCAGCAGAGGACAGGGGTCTGAAAACACCATATATTTT. This codes for CASRGQGSENTIYF.

CDR3 nucleotide sequence: TGTGCCAGCAGTTCGAGGGGGGGGCCTAATCAGCCCCAGCATTTT. Translated: CASSSRGGPNQPQHF. V usage is TRBV28 and J usage is TRBJ1-5, with D possibly TRBD1 on 6 matching bases. Trimming left V 4 bases short and J 4 bases short, with 14 bases between. From germline, CDR1 is MDHEN and CDR2 SYDVKM. The CDR3 sequence is 15 residues long.

V usage is TRBV11-2 and J usage is TRBJ1-1; no definite D call. Germline V gives CDR1 SGHAT, CDR2 FQNNGV. Trimming removed 3 bases from V and 3 bases from J, with 8 bases in between. There are 13 residues in the CDR3. This CDR3 reads CASSLGRDTEAFF. For the CDR3, the DNA is TGTGCCAGCAGCTTGGGGAGGGACACTGAAGCTTTCTTT.

The gene calls are TRBV7-9 and TRBJ2-7; D perhaps matches TRBD2 (6 bases). The CDR3 has 15 amino acids. The germline V and J ends were trimmed by 5 bases and 2 bases, with 16 bases remaining between them. Germline V CDR1 and CDR2: SEHNR, FQNEAQ (reference sequence). The CDR3 nucleotides read TGTGCCAGCAGCCGGGACTCTTCAAGCCCCTACGAGCAGTACTTC. Translated, it gives CASSRDSSSPYEQYF.

This rearrangement joins TRBV7-3 to TRBJ2-1; TRBD2 matches at 9 bases. Per the germline V gene, CDR1 is SGHTA and CDR2 is FQGTGA. The CDR3 is 16 residues long. Unmatched junction bases numbered 9, after V lost 6 bases and J lost 3 bases. The DNA for the CDR3 is TGTGCCAGCAGGGACCCTATAGCGGGAGACTACAATGAGCAGTTCTTC. Protein product: CASRDPIAGDYNEQFF.

This clone has just one count. Different DNA sequences within this sample yield the same CDR3. The CDR3 DNA reads as TGCAGCGTTGCACTACAGGGGGACTATGGCTACACCTTC. It translates to CSVALQGDYGYTF. V and J are TRBV29-1 and TRBJ1-2; 8 bases map to TRBD1. The germline V gene has CDR1 SQVTM and CDR2 ANQGSEA. V shed 4 bases and J 3 bases; nucleotides not matched to a gene: 4. The CDR3 totals 13 residues. Full variable domain (missing parts from reference TRBV29-1 and TRBJ1-2): SAVISQKPSRDICQRGTSLTIQCQVDSQVTMMFWYRQQPGQSLTLIATANQGSEATYESGFVIDKFPISRPNLTFSTLTVSNMSPEDSSIYLCSVALQGDYGYTFGSGTRLTVV.

The chain employs TRBV12-5 and TRBJ2-7, with TRBD2 identical over 12 bases. CDR3 length: 17 amino acids. The junction had 10 bases not matched to a gene; V was cut back by 0 bases and J by 7 bases. Germline values: CDR1 LGHNT, CDR2 FRNRAP. CDR3 region: CASGLVRGLAGKPEQYF. The CDR3 DNA reads TGTGCTAGTGGTTTGGTACGCGGACTAGCGGGAAAGCCTGAGCAGTACTTC.

As for this clone: Other DNA sequences in the sample encode the same CDR3. The chain has TRBV7-6 and TRBJ2-7, with D perhaps matching TRBD2 (5 bases). The CDR3 covers 13 residues. Looked up from germline, CDR1 is SGHVS and CDR2 is FNYEAQ. V lost 1 base to trimming and J lost 7 bases, with 11 bases between them. The CDR3 spells CASSLEGPGEQYF. The CDR3 DNA reads as TGTGCCAGCAGCTTAGAGGGCCCGGGGGAGCAGTACTTC.

The chain joins TRBV19 to TRBJ1-1, with D perhaps TRBD1 (5 bases). Deletions cut 1 base from V and 4 bases from J, with 16 bases between. Germline V gives CDR1 LNHDA, CDR2 SQIVND (reference sequence). There are 16 residues in the CDR3. CDR3 protein: CASSIGGRQLGTEAFF. CDR3 DNA sequence: TGTGCCAGTAGTATAGGTGGTCGACAGTTGGGCACTGAAGCTTTCTTT.

The CDR3 here is CAINKDRPYEQYF. In nucleotides, the CDR3 is TGTGCCATTAACAAGGACAGACCTTACGAGCAGTACTTC. The V and J genes are TRBV6-5 and TRBJ2-7; D is possibly TRBD1 (6 bases). The CDR3 spans 13 residues. The germline V gene has CDR1 MNHEY and CDR2 SVGAGI. With 10 bases removed from V and 4 bases from J, the gap between germline ends came to 17 bases.

The chain has TRBV24-1 and TRBJ1-2; D might be TRBD1 (6 bases). The CDR3 is made up of 14 amino acids. The germline V and J ends were trimmed by 2 bases and 2 bases, with 8 bases remaining between them. Per the germline V gene, CDR1 is KGHDR and CDR2 is SFDVKD. CDR3 DNA: TGTGCCACCAGTGATTACCAGGGGAACTATGGCTACACCTTC. Its protein product is CATSDYQGNYGYTF.

J is TRBJ1-2 and V is TRBV27; TRBD1 agrees at 7 bases. The CDR3 sequence is 15 residues long. In germline, CDR1 is MNHEY, CDR2 SMNVEV (reference sequence). Trimming removed 5 bases from V and 7 bases from J; junction bases left unmatched: 13. CDR3 coding DNA: TGTGCCAGCAGTCAACCCGCAGGGGGTCGCGGTGGCTACACCTTC. Its translation is CASSQPAGGRGGYTF.